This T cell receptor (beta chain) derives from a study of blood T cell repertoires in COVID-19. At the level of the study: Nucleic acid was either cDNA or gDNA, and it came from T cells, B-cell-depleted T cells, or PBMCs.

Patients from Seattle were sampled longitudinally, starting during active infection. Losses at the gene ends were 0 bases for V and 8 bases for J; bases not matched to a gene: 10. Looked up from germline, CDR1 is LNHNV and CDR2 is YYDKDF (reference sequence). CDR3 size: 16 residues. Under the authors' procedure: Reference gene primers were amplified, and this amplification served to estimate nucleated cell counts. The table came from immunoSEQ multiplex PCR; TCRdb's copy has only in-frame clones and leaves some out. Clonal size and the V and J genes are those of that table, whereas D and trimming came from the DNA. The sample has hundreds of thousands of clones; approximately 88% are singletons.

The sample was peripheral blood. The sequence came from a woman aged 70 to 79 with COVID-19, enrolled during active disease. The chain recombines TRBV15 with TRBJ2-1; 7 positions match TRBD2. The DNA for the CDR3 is TGTGCCACCAGCAGAGACGGTGGGACTATCTTTGATGAGCAGTTCTTC. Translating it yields CATSRDGGTIFDEQFF.